This TCR beta chain was identified during a study of post-analysis software for immune sequencing data. Study-wide results and limits: A handful of TRBV segments were significantly more frequent in patients than in controls. TRBV5-6, TRBV5-1 and TRBV20-1 were among these segments. People with multiple sclerosis had a significantly lower normalized Chao1 diversity than controls did. Same-batch samples co-clustered strongly by F measure.

In this sample, this clonotype turned up many times. Antigen unknown. Presence of unique molecular identifiers characterized the TCR beta cDNA libraries. It was from approximately 0.91 to 9.4 million T cells that 500,000 or so cDNA molecules came. TCRdb re-derived calls from the PCR reads in MiXCR, one entry per CDR3 protein. The table shows about 570,000 distinct CDR3 sequences, with roughly 34% occurring only once. The CDR3 is 14 amino acids. CDR1 is SGHRS and CDR2 is YFSETQ in the germline V gene. Trimming took off 4 bases at V and 0 bases at J, with 9 bases between the two ends. The TCR comes from a girl under 18 with multiple sclerosis. The sequenced sample consisted of blood. V and J are TRBV5-1 and TRBJ2-3, with a possible D match to TRBD2 (6 bases). CDR3 in amino acids: CASSAGLSTDTQYF. CDR3 bases: TGCGCCAGCAGCGCGGGACTGAGCACAGATACGCAGTATTTT.